Each of the 17 T cell receptor beta chains below was sequenced from the same sample in a study of PD-L1 blockade in urothelial cancer (TCRdb year 2017). The time point tag for this specimen amounts to: peripheral blood 6 weeks after treatment start. The library was generated by the immunoSEQ multiplex PCR assay. TCRdb limited this immuneACCESS table to in-frame rearrangements with V and J called. A share of clones is missing; checked studies link under half to unresolved V genes, and the rest is unexplained. Counted in this sample were over 15,000 clones; about 83% of them appeared once. The top ten constitute about 1.8% of the sample. The material sequenced was PBMCs, taken around atezolizumab (anti-PD-L1) treatment. These receptors were collected from a man aged 50 or older with urothelial cancer.

The J gene is TRBJ1-1, the V gene TRBV2; a possible D gene is TRBD1 (5 bases). This CDR3 is 13 amino acids long. CDR1 is SNHLY, CDR2 FYNNEI, per germline. Trimming cost V 4 bases and J 6 bases, with 12 bases left between them. The CDR3 here is CASSGVGVSEAFF. The DNA of the CDR3 is TGTGCCAGCAGTGGGGTAGGGGTCTCTGAAGCTTTCTTT.

This clone was counted once. The rearrangement links TRBV4-1 to TRBJ2-1; the match to TRBD1 covers 8 bases. CDR1 and CDR2 from the germline V gene are MGHRA and YSYEKL. Losses at the gene ends were 0 bases for V and 7 bases for J; bases not matched to a gene: 5. The CDR3 extends over 15 amino acids. CDR3 region: CASSQDQGQENEQFF. For the CDR3, the DNA is TGCGCCAGCAGCCAAGACCAGGGACAGGAGAATGAGCAGTTCTTC.

The CDR3 DNA sequence: TGTGCCAGCAGTTCGGGACAGGGAGGTTGGCAGCCCCAGCATTTT. Protein: CASSSGQGGWQPQHF. This chain links TRBV27 with TRBJ1-5, with TRBD1 matching over 9 bases. The CDR3 sequence is 15 residues long. Germline V gives CDR1 MNHEY, CDR2 SMNVEV (reference sequence). The V gene end was trimmed by 4 bases and the J gene end by 7 bases; junction bases not matched to a gene: 8.

This chain uses TRBV28 with TRBJ1-2, with D hard to call. The CDR3 totals 14 residues. Looked up from germline, CDR1 is MDHEN and CDR2 is SYDVKM. Trimming removed 9 bases at V and 8 bases at J, with 22 bases between. The CDR3 loop reads CASNREGLRPGYTF. The DNA of the CDR3 is TGTGCCAGTAATCGGGAGGGCCTTCGACCCGGCTACACCTTC.

This clone has just one count. This chain connects TRBV19 to TRBJ1-1, with a possible D match to TRBD1 (5 bases). Germline V gives CDR1 LNHDA, CDR2 SQIVND (reference sequence). CDR3 length equals 15 residues. Trimming pared 6 bases from V and 0 bases from J, leaving 14 bases between. CDR3 sequence reads: CASRGRQQMNTEAFF. CDR3 nucleotide sequence: TGTGCCAGTAGGGGCCGACAGCAGATGAACACTGAAGCTTTCTTT.

The chain uses TRBV19 and TRBJ1-2, with 7 bases lining up with TRBD1. V lost 6 bases, J lost 4 bases, and 11 bases stayed unmatched. CDR3 length: 15 residues. Germline CDR1 reads LNHDA; CDR2 reads SQIVND (reference sequence). CDR3 sequence reads: CASSNPEGQPYGYTF. CDR3 coding DNA: TGTGCCAGTAGCAACCCCGAGGGACAGCCCTATGGCTACACCTTC.

The rearrangement links TRBV7-2 to TRBJ2-2; 11 bases match TRBD2. V gave up 3 bases and J gave up 4 bases; unmatched junction bases: 1. This CDR3 region has 15 residues. Germline V gives CDR1 SGHTA, CDR2 FQGNSA. This CDR3 is CASSFSGRVTGELFF. CDR3 nucleotides: TGTGCCAGCAGCTTTAGCGGGAGGGTCACCGGGGAGCTGTTTTTT.

J is TRBJ1-2 and V is TRBV5-1, with 10 bases matching TRBD1. Trimming removed 4 bases from V and 2 bases from J; junction bases left unmatched: 5. Germline values: CDR1 SGHRS, CDR2 YFSETQ. The CDR3 sequence is 15 residues long. This CDR3 is CASSEWTGGNYGYTF. In DNA form, the CDR3 reads TGCGCCAGCAGCGAGTGGACAGGGGGAAACTATGGCTACACCTTC.

The chain is built from TRBV18 and TRBJ2-6; D unclear. Germline V CDR1 and CDR2: KGHSH, LQKENI. The CDR3 is made up of 18 amino acids. V dropped 1 base and J dropped 0 bases, with 13 bases sitting between them. Here the CDR3 DNA reads TGTGCCAGCTCACCACTGGTCTTTGGCCTCTCTGGGGCCAACGTCCTGACTTTC. It specifies CASSPLVFGLSGANVLTF.

The chain couples TRBV15 to TRBJ1-2, with 12 bases identical to TRBD1. Germline V gene sequence: CDR1 LNHNV, CDR2 YYDKDF (reference sequence). The length of the CDR3 is 15 residues. The ends lost 9 bases at V and 4 bases at J; junction bases unmatched: 9. The CDR3 loop is CATTRDRGPGYGYTF. Here the CDR3 DNA reads TGTGCCACTACCCGGGACAGGGGGCCCGGCTATGGCTACACCTTC.

The chain couples TRBV18 to TRBJ1-5; 7 bases fit TRBD1. Trimming took 2 bases from V and 2 from J; bases not matched to a gene: 6. The CDR3 covers 16 residues. Germline lookup yields CDR1 KGHSH and CDR2 LQKENI. CDR3 region: CASSPAGGSGNQPQHF. Here the CDR3 DNA reads TGTGCCAGCTCACCAGCAGGGGGATCTGGCAATCAGCCCCAGCATTTT.

This clone is medium-sized within its sample. The chain is built from TRBV12-5 and TRBJ1-1; D perhaps matches TRBD1 (5 bases). The CDR3 length is 16 residues. The germline CDR1 and CDR2 sequences are LGHNT and FRNRAP. Trimming pared 0 bases from V and 1 base from J, leaving 12 bases between. CDR3 nucleotide sequence: TGTGCTAGTGGTTTGGTCTTTGGGGGGGAGAACACTGAAGCTTTCTTT. Translation gives CASGLVFGGENTEAFF.

This clone was detected a few times. J is TRBJ2-5 and V is TRBV7-9; the match to TRBD1 covers 7 bases. The germline gives CDR1 SEHNR, CDR2 FQNEAQ (reference sequence). V trimming: 5 bases; J trimming: 7 bases; junction bases outside the gene matches: 13. The CDR3 is 15 amino acids. The CDR3 reads CASSPNQGDLWTQYF. CDR3 nucleotide sequence: TGTGCCAGCAGCCCCAACCAGGGGGATTTATGGACCCAGTACTTC.

This rearrangement joins TRBV7-8 to TRBJ2-5; 8 bases are shared with TRBD2. With 8 bases clipped from V and 5 bases from J, the junction kept 10 bases outside the gene matches. CDR3 length equals 14 residues. Germline V gene sequence: CDR1 SGHVS, CDR2 FQNEAQ. CDR3 bases: TGTGCCAGCGCGCCCCAGCGGGGGTGGGAGACCCAGTACTTC. Translation: CASAPQRGWETQYF.

The CDR3 nucleotides read TGTGCCAGCTCACCAAACAGGGGGCTGTCTAATGAAAAACTGTTTTTT. It yields the protein CASSPNRGLSNEKLFF. The chain links TRBV18 to TRBJ1-4, with 9 bases aligning to TRBD1. J lost 3 bases, V lost 2 bases, and 4 bases had no gene match. There are 16 residues in the CDR3. Germline V gene data show CDR1 as KGHSH and CDR2 as LQKENI.

V and J are TRBV7-3 and TRBJ1-2, with TRBD1 matching 8 bases. With V trimmed by 5 bases and J by 5 bases, 7 bases remained unmatched. The germline gives CDR1 SGHTA, CDR2 FQGTGA. This CDR3 region has 14 residues. The CDR3 loop is CASSPDRGGYGYTF. The CDR3 DNA follows: TGTGCCAGCAGCCCCGACAGGGGCGGGTATGGCTACACCTTC.

The rearrangement links TRBV2 to TRBJ1-3; weak D call: TRBD1 (5 bases). The CDR3 length is 13 residues. Trimming cost V 8 bases and J 2 bases, with 10 bases left between them. Germline values: CDR1 SNHLY, CDR2 FYNNEI. DNA of the CDR3: TGTGCCAGCGCCCGGGGGGCTGGAAACACCATATATTTT. Protein product: CASARGAGNTIYF.